The 24 T cell receptor beta chains in this list originate from one sample, sequenced in a study of PD-L1 blockade in urothelial cancer. Described time point: pretreatment peripheral blood. Produced via immunoSEQ multiplex PCR; TCRdb's table is partial and in-frame only. This sample carries 60,000 to 65,000 clones, around 81% of them seen once, and the ten largest clones take under 3.5%. The sequencing used PBMCs, collected around atezolizumab (anti-PD-L1) treatment. The receptors shown here come from a man between 65 and 80 years old with urothelial cancer.

This clone was observed a single time. DNA for the CDR3: TGTGCCAGCAGCTCATACGACAGTGGGGTCAATGAGCAGTTCTTC. This sequence encodes CASSSYDSGVNEQFF. The rearrangement uses TRBV11-2 and TRBJ2-1; tentative D call: TRBD1 (5 bases). With 4 bases removed from V and 6 bases from J, the gap between germline ends came to 16 bases. Germline V lookup: CDR1 SGHAT, CDR2 FQNNGV. The CDR3 contains 15 residues.

This chain uses TRBV29-1 with TRBJ2-1; a weak D match, TRBD2 (5 bases). The CDR3 totals 14 residues. V was cut by 2 bases and J by 3 bases, with 11 bases left in between. The germline gives CDR1 SQVTM, CDR2 ANQGSEA. The CDR3 bases are TGCAGCGTTGAAAGGAGCGGTATCTACAATGAGCAGTTCTTC. Amino acid sequence: CSVERSGIYNEQFF.

This clone occurred a few times. The chain is built from TRBV19 and TRBJ1-3, with D uncertain. This CDR3 is 15 amino acids long. The germline CDR1 and CDR2 sequences are LNHDA and SQIVND (reference sequence). The V and J ends lost 6 bases and 0 bases respectively, with 12 bases between them. The CDR3 spells CASREGRGSGNTIYF. Here the CDR3 DNA reads TGTGCCAGTAGGGAGGGCCGGGGCTCTGGAAACACCATATATTTT. Full variable domain (remainder filled in from reference TRBV19 and TRBJ1-3): DGGITQSPKYLFRKEGQNVTLSCEQNLNHDAMYWYRQDPGQGLRLIYYSQIVNDFQKGDIAEGYSVSREKKESFPLTVTSAQKNPTAFYLCASREGRGSGNTIYFGEGSWLTVV.

The chain uses TRBV11-2 and TRBJ2-1; weak D call: TRBD2 (6 bases). The CDR3 is 11 amino acids. Germline V gene sequence: CDR1 SGHAT, CDR2 FQNNGV. The ends were cut back, 8 bases at V and 8 bases at J, with 10 bases in the middle. The CDR3 bases are TGTGCCAGCGGCGGGGCCCATGAGCAGTTCTTC. This sequence encodes CASGGAHEQFF.

This clone was picked up one time. The chain links TRBV18 to TRBJ2-3, with D tentatively TRBD2 (7 bases). The CDR3 is made up of 15 amino acids. Germline V gives CDR1 KGHSH, CDR2 LQKENI. Trimming cost V 3 bases and J 7 bases, with 17 bases left between them. CDR3 sequence: CASSPVRGGEYTQYF. Here the CDR3 DNA reads TGTGCCAGCTCACCCGTGAGGGGGGGAGAGTATACGCAGTATTTT. The full variable domain, rest sourced from reference TRBV18 and TRBJ2-3, is NAGVMQNPRHLVRRRGQEARLRCSPMKGHSHVYWYRQLPEEGLKFMVYLQKENIIDESGMPKERFSAEFPKEGPSILRIQQVVRGDSAAYFCASSPVRGGEYTQYFGPGTRLTVL.

This rearrangement joins TRBV13 to TRBJ2-3; D might be TRBD2 (6 bases). Looked up from germline, CDR1 is PRHDT and CDR2 is FYEKMQ (reference sequence). The CDR3 sequence is 15 residues long. Trimming took off 5 bases at V and 1 base at J, with 13 bases between the two ends. Here the CDR3 DNA reads TGTGCCAGCAGCGTCCGGGACTCCCGCACAGATACGCAGTATTTT. As protein: CASSVRDSRTDTQYF.

V is TRBV19 and J is TRBJ1-1, with D maybe TRBD1 (5 bases). V lost 5 bases and J 1 base, leaving 14 bases between the germline ends. The CDR3 extends over 15 amino acids. CDR1 and CDR2 from the germline V gene are LNHDA and SQIVND (reference sequence). The CDR3 DNA reads TGTGCCAGTAGTGGAAGGGGTGTCGGGAACACTGAAGCTTTCTTT. Encoded protein: CASSGRGVGNTEAFF.

The J gene is TRBJ1-5, the V gene TRBV9, with a possible D match to TRBD1 (5 bases). V was clipped by 2 bases and J by 2 bases, with 8 bases between them. The germline V gene encodes CDR1 SGDLS and CDR2 YYNGEE. The CDR3 covers 14 residues. CDR3 DNA sequence: TGTGCCAGCAGCGTGGGGGGGGGCAATCAGCCCCAGCATTTT. As protein: CASSVGGGNQPQHF.

J is TRBJ2-7 and V is TRBV14, with unresolved D. CDR3 length: 16 amino acids. Germline values: CDR1 SGHDN, CDR2 FVKESK. Trimming shortened V by 0 bases and J by 0 bases, and 12 bases separated the two germline ends. CDR3 nucleotides: TGTGCCAGCAGCCAAGACGGGTCAGCAAGCTCCTACGAGCAGTACTTC. It is translated as CASSQDGSASSYEQYF.

The V gene is TRBV12-5, the J gene TRBJ2-5; 10 nucleotides line up with TRBD1. The germline gives CDR1 LGHNT, CDR2 FRNRAP. Trimming took 6 bases from V and 5 from J; bases not matched to a gene: 12. The CDR3 totals 16 residues. CDR3 region: CASGPGTGARSETQYF. CDR3 nucleotides: TGTGCTAGTGGCCCAGGGACAGGGGCGCGGAGTGAGACCCAGTACTTC. The full variable domain, rest sourced from reference TRBV12-5 and TRBJ2-5, is DARVTQTPRHKVTEMGQEVTMRCQPILGHNTVFWYRQTMMQGLELLAYFRNRAPLDDSGMPKDRFSAEMPDATLATLKIQPSEPRDSAVYFCASGPGTGARSETQYFGPGTRLLVL.

The chain uses TRBV7-6 and TRBJ2-2; 9 bases match TRBD2. The CDR3 loop spans 18 amino acids. CDR1 and CDR2 (germline): SGHVS, FNYEAQ. Trimming cost V 2 bases and J 4 bases; bases outside gene matches: 11. CDR3 loop: CASSLPGLAGGPTGELFF. In DNA, the CDR3 is TGTGCCAGCAGCTTACCCGGACTGGCGGGAGGGCCCACCGGGGAGCTGTTTTTT.

The chain has TRBV10-3 and TRBJ1-4, with TRBD1 matching over 8 bases. The germline V gene has CDR1 ENHRY and CDR2 SYGVKD. V shed 6 bases, J shed 2 bases, and the junction held 5 bases outside the gene matches. This CDR3 region has 15 residues. CDR3 protein: CAISGQGGTNEKLFF. CDR3 nucleotides: TGTGCCATCAGCGGACAGGGAGGTACTAATGAAAAACTGTTTTTT.

The chain couples TRBV10-2 to TRBJ2-5, with a possible D match to TRBD1 (5 bases). CDR3 length equals 12 residues. Germline V gene sequence: CDR1 WSHSY, CDR2 SAAADI. V was pared by 2 bases and J by 11 bases, with 12 bases between. This CDR3 reads CASSETGPSQYF. The CDR3 DNA is TGCGCCAGCAGTGAGACAGGCCCGTCGCAGTACTTC.

This chain links TRBV9 with TRBJ2-3, with TRBD2 matching 8 bases. The CDR3 has 13 residues. The ends lost 3 bases at V and 6 bases at J; junction bases unmatched: 3. Germline V gene sequence: CDR1 SGDLS, CDR2 YYNGEE. CDR3 residues: CASSGTSPDTQYF. Here the CDR3 DNA reads TGTGCCAGCAGCGGGACTAGCCCCGATACGCAGTATTTT.

The CDR3, as DNA: TGTGCCTCCGACCGGGAGGTTTCCTACAATGAGCAGTTCTTC. Residues: CASDREVSYNEQFF. The genes are TRBV30 and TRBJ2-1; TRBD2 aligns across 7 bases. The CDR3 is 14 residues long. Unmatched junction bases numbered 7, after V lost 7 bases and J lost 1 base. The V gene's germline CDR1 is GTSNPN and CDR2 SVGIG (reference sequence).

The V call is TRBV28, the J call TRBJ2-7; D not certain. This CDR3 comprises 11 residues. V shed 5 bases and J shed 2 bases, with 4 bases lying between them. The germline CDR1 and CDR2 sequences are MDHEN and SYDVKM. CDR3 region: CASSGTYEQYF. CDR3 sequence (DNA): TGTGCCAGCAGTGGCACCTACGAGCAGTACTTC.

The CDR3 sequence is CASSVGNRDPNQPQHF. CDR3 nucleotide sequence: TGTGCCAGCAGCGTAGGGAACAGGGACCCAAATCAGCCCCAGCATTTT. The chain recombines TRBV9 with TRBJ1-5; tentatively, D is TRBD1 (6 bases). With 0 bases removed from V and 4 bases from J, the gap between germline ends came to 14 bases. Germline values: CDR1 SGDLS, CDR2 YYNGEE. The CDR3 is made up of 16 amino acids.

The J gene is TRBJ2-1, the V gene TRBV27, with 13 bases that match TRBD2. This CDR3 comprises 16 residues. V lost 5 bases and J lost 7; bases outside the gene matches: 8. CDR1 MNHEY and CDR2 SMNVEV come from the germline V gene (reference sequence). The CDR3: CASSPSTSGRPNEQFF. For the CDR3, the DNA is TGTGCCAGCAGTCCCTCGACTAGCGGGAGGCCGAATGAGCAGTTCTTC.

The chain links TRBV2 to TRBJ2-5; TRBD1 aligns across 7 bases. Looked up from germline, CDR1 is SNHLY and CDR2 is FYNNEI. J was trimmed by 3 bases and V by 5 bases; bases with no gene match: 9. The CDR3 contains 15 residues. The CDR3 sequence is CASSPDRAGEETQYF. The CDR3 DNA sequence: TGTGCCAGCAGTCCCGACAGGGCAGGGGAAGAGACCCAGTACTTC.

The CDR3 sequence: CASSPGEGRGYTF. In nucleotides, the CDR3 is TGTGCCAGCAGCCCAGGGGAGGGGCGAGGCTACACCTTC. The chain carries TRBV9 and TRBJ1-2; tentative D call: TRBD1 (6 bases). Germline assignment: CDR1 SGDLS and CDR2 YYNGEE. Trimming pared 4 bases from V and 8 bases from J, leaving 15 bases between. The CDR3 is 13 amino acids.

V is TRBV19 and J is TRBJ2-7; 9 positions agree with TRBD1. CDR3 size: 17 residues. V was clipped by 5 bases and J by 2 bases; unmatched bases: 13. Germline CDR1 reads LNHDA; CDR2 reads SQIVND (reference sequence). As DNA, the CDR3 is TGTGCCAGTAGTCGGGGGACAGGGCTGCGGGAAGCCTACGAGCAGTACTTC. Amino acid sequence: CASSRGTGLREAYEQYF.

Of note for this clone: Mismatch with germline at one junction end may stem from a read error. The rearrangement joins TRBV7-7 to TRBJ2-1; 7 bases agree with TRBD1. The germline gives CDR1 SSHAT, CDR2 FNYEAQ (reference sequence). The CDR3 extends over 19 amino acids. The CDR3 bases are TGTGCTAGCAGCCCTGAACGTTACAAATCCGGGACAGCGATTAATGAGCAGTTCTTC. Its translation: CASSPERYKSGTAINEQFF.

This chain links TRBV28 with TRBJ2-3; 8 bases line up with TRBD2. Germline assignment: CDR1 MDHEN and CDR2 SYDVKM. The CDR3 loop spans 19 amino acids. Trimming cost V 4 bases and J 0 bases; bases outside gene matches: 15. The CDR3, as DNA: TGTGCCAGCAGTTCGACCCTTTCCGGGAGGGCGGGGAGCACAGATACGCAGTATTTT. Protein sequence: CASSSTLSGRAGSTDTQYF.

The genes are TRBV29-1 and TRBJ1-1; no clear D gene. The V and J ends lost 4 bases and 1 base respectively, with 10 bases between them. The CDR3 covers 13 residues. CDR1 and CDR2 from the germline V gene are SQVTM and ANQGSEA. This CDR3 is CSVVSRRNTEAFF. In DNA form, the CDR3 reads TGCAGCGTTGTGAGCAGGCGGAACACTGAAGCTTTCTTT.